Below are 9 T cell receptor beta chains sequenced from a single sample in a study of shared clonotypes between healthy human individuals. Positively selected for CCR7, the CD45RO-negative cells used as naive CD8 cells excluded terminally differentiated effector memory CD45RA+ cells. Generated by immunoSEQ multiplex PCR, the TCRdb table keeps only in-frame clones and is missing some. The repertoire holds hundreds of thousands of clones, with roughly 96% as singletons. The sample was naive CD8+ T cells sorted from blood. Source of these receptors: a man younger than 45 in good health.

The chain's CDR3 is CASKLAASTDTQYF. For the CDR3, the DNA is TGTGCCAGCAAGCTAGCGGCTAGCACAGATACGCAGTATTTT. The chain couples TRBV6-1 to TRBJ2-3, with 7 bases identical to TRBD2. With V trimmed by 7 bases and J by 0 bases, 4 bases remained unmatched. This CDR3 is 14 amino acids long. Germline loops: CDR1 MNHNS, CDR2 SASEGT.

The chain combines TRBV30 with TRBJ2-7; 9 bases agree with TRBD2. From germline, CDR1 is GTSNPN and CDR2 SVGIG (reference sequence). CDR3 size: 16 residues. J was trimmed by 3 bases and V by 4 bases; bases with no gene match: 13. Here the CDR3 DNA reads TGTGCCTGGAACCCAGAGAGTAGCGGGAGCAACTACGAGCAGTACTTC. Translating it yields CAWNPESSGSNYEQYF.

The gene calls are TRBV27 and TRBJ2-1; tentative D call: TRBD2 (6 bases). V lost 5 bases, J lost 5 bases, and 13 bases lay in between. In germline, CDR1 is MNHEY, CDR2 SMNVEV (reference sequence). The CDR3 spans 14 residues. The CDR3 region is CASSGSSANNEQFF. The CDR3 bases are TGTGCCAGCAGTGGCTCTAGCGCTAACAATGAGCAGTTCTTC.

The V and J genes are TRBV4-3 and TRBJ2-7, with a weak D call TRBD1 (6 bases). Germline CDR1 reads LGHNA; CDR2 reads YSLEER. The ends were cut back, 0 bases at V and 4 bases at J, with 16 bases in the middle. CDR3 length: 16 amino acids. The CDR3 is CASSQETSGADYEQYF. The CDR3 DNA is TGCGCCAGCAGCCAAGAGACGTCAGGGGCGGATTACGAGCAGTACTTC.

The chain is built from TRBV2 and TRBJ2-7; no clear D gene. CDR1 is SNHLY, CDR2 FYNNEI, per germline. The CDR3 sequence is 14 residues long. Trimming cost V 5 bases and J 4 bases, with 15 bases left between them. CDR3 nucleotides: TGTGCCAGCAGTCAACTGACGGTGCCTTACGAGCAGTACTTC. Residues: CASSQLTVPYEQYF.

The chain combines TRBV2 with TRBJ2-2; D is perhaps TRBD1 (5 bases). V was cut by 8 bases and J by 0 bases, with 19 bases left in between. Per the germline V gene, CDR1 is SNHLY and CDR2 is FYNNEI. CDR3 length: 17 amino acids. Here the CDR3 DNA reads TGTGCCAGCTACTCCCCCGCGACAGTTCCGAACACCGGGGAGCTGTTTTTT. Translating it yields CASYSPATVPNTGELFF.

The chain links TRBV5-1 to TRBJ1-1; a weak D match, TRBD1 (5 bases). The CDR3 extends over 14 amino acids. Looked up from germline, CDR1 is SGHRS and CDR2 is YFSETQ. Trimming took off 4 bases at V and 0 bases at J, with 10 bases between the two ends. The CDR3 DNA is TGCGCCAGCAGCCAGACAGAGATGAACACTGAAGCTTTCTTT. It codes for CASSQTEMNTEAFF.

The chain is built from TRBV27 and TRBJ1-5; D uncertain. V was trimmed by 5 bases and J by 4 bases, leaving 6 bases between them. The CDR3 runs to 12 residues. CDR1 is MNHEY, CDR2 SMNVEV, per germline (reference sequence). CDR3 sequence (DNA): TGTGCCAGCAGTCAGACTAATCAGCCCCAGCATTTT. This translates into CASSQTNQPQHF.

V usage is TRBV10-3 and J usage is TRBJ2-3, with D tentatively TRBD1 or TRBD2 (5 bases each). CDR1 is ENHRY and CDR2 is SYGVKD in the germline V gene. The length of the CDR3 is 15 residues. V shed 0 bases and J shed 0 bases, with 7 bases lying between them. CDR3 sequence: CAISESGDSTDTQYF. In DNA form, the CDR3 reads TGTGCCATCAGTGAGTCGGGGGATAGCACAGATACGCAGTATTTT.